This entry is about one T cell receptor beta chain. Its antigen is unknown. Base quality data are lacking; no much larger clone is found one base away. TCRbeta CDR3 regions were amplified from genomic DNA by means of the immunoSEQ Assay, a bias-controlled multiplex PCR. On the study's bioinformatics: Within the assay, amplification of reference gene primers was used to estimate how many nucleated cells each sample contained. To quantify the absolute abundance of each unique TCRbeta CDR3 rearrangement, sequence reads were collapsed and filtered. For each sample, productive Simpson clonality was calculated by taking the square root of Simpson's diversity index across productive rearrangements. The table was pulled from immuneACCESS by TCRdb, which kept in-frame rearrangements only. Such tables lose some clones; where checked, under half of the loss comes from unresolved V genes, and the rest has no known cause. From that table come the V and J calls and clone size; the DNA was used to work out D and trimming. This sample has some 170,000 clones in its table, and roughly 73% of those were observed once. Together, the top ten hold 2.5% to 3.5% of the sample.

This sample is part of a study of blood T cell repertoires in COVID-19 (TCRdb year 2020). For context, the study as a whole: Samples from collaborators originated in the United States, Italy and Spain and spanned both the acute and convalescent phases of COVID-19. The prospective study material was composed of cDNA or gDNA derived from T cells, B-cell-depleted T cells, or PBMCs. The dataset comprised deeply sampled blood TCRbeta repertoires from subjects exposed to, actively infected with, or recovered from COVID-19. A freely available public database, intended as a resource for researchers studying the immune response to SARS-CoV-2, is where the repertoires were released. Samples came from the ongoing ImmuneRACE study (first 160 participants) plus 1,254 subjects from 6 global collaborators. Sample metadata almost always included a de-identified subject ID, COVID-19 status, age in years and sex. Where available, HLA class I and class II types were obtained from metadata supplied by the sample provider rather than from assay-based typing. What the research found in general, with its limitations: The amount of clinical and demographic metadata varied by source and participant and was provided uncurated.

The collaborating institutions used their own protocols to collect whole blood in K2EDTA tubes. For TCRbeta analysis, collaborators shipped samples in one of three forms: frozen whole blood, isolated PBMCs, or DNA extracted from either of those sample types. CDR1 MRHNA and CDR2 SNTAGT are derived from the germline V gene. CDR3 length: 16 amino acids, cysteine to phenylalanine. Here the CDR3 DNA is all that survives: 48 bases in frame from base 1. V trim: 4 bases; J trim: 0 bases; unmatched bases: 7. This clonotype was obtained from a man aged 65-85 years with acute or convalescent COVID-19. The chain is made from TRBV6-4 and TRBJ2-3, with TRBD2 identical over 7 junction bases. The source material was peripheral blood. The nucleotides read TGTGCCAGCAGTGTGGATAGCGGGTCGAGCACAGATACGCAGTATTTT. Translated, this gives CASSVDSGSSTDTQYF.